These 13 T cell receptor beta chains came from one sample sequenced in a study of OX40 agonist ivuxolimab in advanced cancers. Only in-frame clones appear in the TCRdb table, and some are missing; sequencing was by immunoSEQ multiplex PCR. This sample has roughly 71,000 clones, with around 90% found just once. Sample: CD4+ or CD8+ T cells sorted from blood, taken in a trial of the OX40 agonist ivuxolimab. These receptors were obtained from an adult with an advanced solid tumor such as melanoma, head and neck, liver or kidney cancer.

The chain has TRBV7-3 and TRBJ2-2; 8 bases are shared with TRBD1. Trimming took 5 bases from V and 5 from J; bases not matched to a gene: 10. There are 16 residues in the CDR3. From germline, CDR1 is SGHTA and CDR2 FQGTGA. The CDR3 DNA reads as TGTGCCAGCAGCCCCCATCAGGGGGCAGGTACCGGGGAGCTGTTTTTT. It encodes CASSPHQGAGTGELFF.

The rearrangement links TRBV10-3 to TRBJ2-3, with 7 bases matching TRBD2. V lost 7 bases and J lost 2; bases outside the gene matches: 6. This CDR3 has 14 residues. Germline V gene data show CDR1 as ENHRY and CDR2 as SYGVKD. The CDR3 protein is CAIKAGVITDTQYF. CDR3 in DNA: TGTGCCATCAAGGCGGGAGTTATCACAGATACGCAGTATTTT.

The chain couples TRBV29-1 to TRBJ2-3; the D call may be TRBD1 or TRBD2 (6 bases each). The CDR3 covers 14 residues. Germline-derived CDR1 and CDR2 are SQVTM and ANQGSEA. V gave up 1 base and J gave up 4 bases, with 12 bases separating them. CDR3 amino acids: CSVEGGGFADTQYF. The DNA for the CDR3 is TGCAGCGTTGAAGGAGGGGGGTTTGCAGATACGCAGTATTTT.

The chain combines TRBV7-2 with TRBJ2-1; weak D call: TRBD2 (6 bases). The CDR3 has 13 amino acids. Deletions cut 8 bases from V and 6 bases from J, with 14 bases between. The germline V gene has CDR1 SGHTA and CDR2 FQGNSA. The CDR3 sequence: CASYREPGNEQFF. The CDR3 DNA follows: TGTGCCAGCTATCGGGAGCCGGGCAATGAGCAGTTCTTC.

V and J are TRBV28 and TRBJ2-7, with 7 nucleotides matching TRBD1. The CDR3 totals 14 residues. Germline trimming cut 1 base from V and 3 bases from J; bases unmatched to any gene: 3. The germline V gene has CDR1 MDHEN and CDR2 SYDVKM. This CDR3 reads CASSLYRGSYEQYF. As DNA, the CDR3 is TGTGCCAGCAGTTTATACAGGGGAAGCTACGAGCAGTACTTC.

The chain joins TRBV5-1 to TRBJ2-7, with 8 bases matching TRBD2. The germline CDR1 and CDR2 sequences are SGHRS and YFSETQ. The CDR3 loop spans 14 amino acids. Unmatched junction bases numbered 7, after V lost 3 bases and J lost 5 bases. The CDR3 sequence: CASSSTGLANEQYF. CDR3 in DNA: TGCGCCAGCAGCTCCACTGGACTAGCCAACGAGCAGTACTTC.

V gene TRBV6-1 combines with J gene TRBJ2-3; D is possibly TRBD2 (6 bases). V shed 5 bases and J shed 7 bases, with 19 bases lying between them. This CDR3 spans 15 amino acids. Germline V gene sequence: CDR1 MNHNS, CDR2 SASEGT. The CDR3 region has the DNA TGTGCCAGCAGTCCGCAGAACCCCGGGGGTTATACGCAGTATTTT. It is translated as CASSPQNPGGYTQYF.

The chain uses TRBV7-9 and TRBJ2-5; no clear D. CDR3 length: 12 residues. V was clipped by 6 bases and J by 3 bases, with 8 bases between them. Germline CDR1 reads SEHNR; CDR2 reads FQNEAQ (reference sequence). The CDR3 DNA reads as TGTGCCAGCAGAGAGAATGAAGAGACCCAGTACTTC. It encodes CASRENEETQYF.

The rearrangement links TRBV5-1 to TRBJ2-7, with TRBD1 matching over 11 bases. Germline CDR1 reads SGHRS; CDR2 reads YFSETQ. The CDR3 length is 14 residues. After removal of 2 bases from V and 3 bases from J, the junction contained 1 base not matched to a gene. The CDR3, as DNA: TGCGCCAGCAGCTTCGGGACAGGGGGCTACGAGCAGTACTTC. Translation: CASSFGTGGYEQYF. Based on the CDR3 plus reference TRBV5-1 and TRBJ2-7, the full variable domain is KAGVTQTPRYLIKTRGQQVTLSCSPISGHRSVSWYQQTPGQGLQFLFEYFSETQRNKGNFPGRFSGRQFSNSRSEMNVSTLELGDSALYLCASSFGTGGYEQYFGPGTRLTVT.

This clone was picked up a small number of times. The chain combines TRBV29-1 with TRBJ2-4; either TRBD1 or TRBD2 may supply D (5 bases each). Germline V gives CDR1 SQVTM, CDR2 ANQGSEA. The CDR3 consists of 12 residues. V gave up 7 bases and J gave up 8 bases, with 15 bases separating them. CDR3 DNA: TGCAGCGGTGCGCATACGGGGCACATTCAGTACTTC. It codes for CSGAHTGHIQYF. Filled out from reference TRBV29-1 and TRBJ2-4, the complete variable domain reads SAVISQKPSRDICQRGTSLTIQCQVDSQVTMMFWYRQQPGQSLTLIATANQGSEATYESGFVIDKFPISRPNLTFSTLTVSNMSPEDSSIYLCSGAHTGHIQYFGAGTRLSVL.

This chain uses TRBV7-9 with TRBJ1-4, with 10 bases fitting TRBD1. With 3 bases clipped from V and 6 bases from J, the junction kept 1 base outside the gene matches. This CDR3 spans 14 amino acids. Germline CDR1 and CDR2: SEHNR and FQNEAQ (reference sequence). The chain's CDR3 is CASSLGQGHEKLFF. The CDR3 DNA follows: TGTGCCAGCAGCTTGGGACAGGGGCATGAAAAACTGTTTTTT.

CDR3 loop: CASSEVGAGNTIYF. The CDR3 DNA is TGTGCCAGCAGTGAAGTGGGGGCTGGAAACACCATATATTTT. The V call is TRBV6-1, the J call TRBJ1-3; tentatively, D is TRBD1 (5 bases). The germline CDR1 and CDR2 sequences are MNHNS and SASEGT. This CDR3 contains 14 residues. V was pared by 1 base and J by 2 bases, with 6 bases between.

The genes are TRBV11-3 and TRBJ2-5; 10 bases map to TRBD1. The CDR3 sequence is 15 residues long. J lost 1 base, V lost 4 bases, and 3 bases had no gene match. Germline V gene lookup returns CDR1 SGHNT and CDR2 YENEEA. The DNA for the CDR3 is TGTGCCAGCAGCTCCCGACAGGGGGCCCAAGAGACCCAGTACTTC. Its protein product is CASSSRQGAQETQYF.